This T cell receptor beta chain was retrieved from a study of blood T cell repertoires in COVID-19. Living in under 30 US areas, the participants were between roughly 18 and 89 years of age. Participants were placed into cohorts based on the clinical history they reported. CDR3 length: 16 residues. Per germline, CDR1 SGHTA and CDR2 FQGTGA. Trimming took off 1 base at V and 5 bases at J, with 15 bases between the two ends. Clones were read by immunoSEQ multiplex PCR, and TCRdb kept only the in-frame ones, dropping some. The sample includes around 240,000 clones, about 87% of them seen just once. The receptor's source is a man aged 50-60 years who had been exposed to COVID-19. The chain joins TRBV7-3 to TRBJ2-1; D may be TRBD1 (6 bases). Sequenced sample: PBMCs or T cells enriched from blood (not recorded which). CDR3 sequence reads: CASSLKSGALHNEQFF. Here the CDR3 DNA reads TGTGCCAGCAGCTTAAAGTCAGGGGCTTTACACAATGAGCAGTTCTTC.